This T cell receptor (beta chain) was identified in a study of vaccination and CD4 T cells after COVID-19. The CDR3 covers 14 residues. V was pared by 7 bases and J by 5 bases, with 15 bases between. Germline V gene lookup returns CDR1 KGHDR and CDR2 SFDVKD. Treatment given: roughly 10-day PBMC culture with coronavirus spike peptide pools or control peptides (ViraFEST assay). Study outcomes and limitations: Recorded median SARS-CoV-2-reactive clonotype numbers increased from around 19 to 38 without reaching significance.

Of note for this clonotype: What it binds is unknown.

The assay that was used to sequence DNA from cultured CD4+ T cells was the Oncomine TCR Beta short-read assay. TCRdb fed the PCR reads into MiXCR, producing one record per CDR3 protein. The sample yields roughly 17,000 distinct CDR3 sequences, less than 70% seen once. The rearrangement links TRBV24-1 to TRBJ2-3; weak D call: TRBD1 (6 bases). This TCR came from a human donor who had recovered from COVID-19. Sequenced input: CD4+ T cells from blood, cultured in vitro. The CDR3 region is CATSRQTGVDTQYF. The CDR3 coding sequence is TGTGCCACCAGCCGTCAGACAGGAGTAGATACGCAGTATTTT.